This entry features one T cell receptor (beta chain) sequence. The data were taken from a study of CD8+ T cells in alopecia areata. Following extraction, RNA underwent reverse transcription to cDNA, which served as the sequencing template. Produced via immunoSEQ multiplex PCR; TCRdb's table is partial and in-frame only. This sample has fewer than 110,000 clones, with approximately 60% found just once. Sequences were obtained from CD4+ T cells sorted from blood. The receptor comes from a human donor in good health.

CDR3 protein: CSVGTSNEQFF. The CDR3 DNA sequence: TGCAGCGTTGGGACTAGCAATGAGCAGTTCTTC. The chain links TRBV29-1 to TRBJ2-1, with 7 positions matching TRBD2. The CDR3 totals 11 residues. V gave up 4 bases and J gave up 6 bases; unmatched junction bases: 0. Germline loops: CDR1 SQVTM, CDR2 ANQGSEA.